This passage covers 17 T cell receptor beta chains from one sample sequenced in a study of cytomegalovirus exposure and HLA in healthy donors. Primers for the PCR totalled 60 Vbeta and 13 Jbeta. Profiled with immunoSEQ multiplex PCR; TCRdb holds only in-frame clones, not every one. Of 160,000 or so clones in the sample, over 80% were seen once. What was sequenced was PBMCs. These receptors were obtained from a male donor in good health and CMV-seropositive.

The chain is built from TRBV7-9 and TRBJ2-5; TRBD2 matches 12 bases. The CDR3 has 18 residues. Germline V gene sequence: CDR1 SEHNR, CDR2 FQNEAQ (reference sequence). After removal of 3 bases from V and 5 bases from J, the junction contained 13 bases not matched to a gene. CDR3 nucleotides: TGTGCCAGCAGCTTTAAGCGGACTAGCGGGACCCAGGGCGAGACCCAGTACTTC. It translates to CASSFKRTSGTQGETQYF.

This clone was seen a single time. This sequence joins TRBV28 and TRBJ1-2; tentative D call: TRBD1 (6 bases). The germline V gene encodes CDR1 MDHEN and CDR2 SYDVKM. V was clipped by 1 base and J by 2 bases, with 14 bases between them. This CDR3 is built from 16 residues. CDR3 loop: CASSLSVQTGNYGYTF. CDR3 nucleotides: TGTGCCAGCAGTTTATCCGTACAAACAGGGAACTATGGCTACACCTTC.

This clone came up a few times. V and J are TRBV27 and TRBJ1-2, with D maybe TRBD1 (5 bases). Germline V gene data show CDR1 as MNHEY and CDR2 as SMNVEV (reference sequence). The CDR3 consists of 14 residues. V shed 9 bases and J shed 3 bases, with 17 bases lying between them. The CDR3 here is CASRRGGNHYGYTF. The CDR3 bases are TGTGCCAGTCGCCGCGGGGGTAATCACTATGGCTACACCTTC.

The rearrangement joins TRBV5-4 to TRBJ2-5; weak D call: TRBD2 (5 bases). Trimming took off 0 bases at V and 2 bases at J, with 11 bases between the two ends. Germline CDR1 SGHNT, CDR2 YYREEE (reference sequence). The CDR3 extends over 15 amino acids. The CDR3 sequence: CASSLVWTGQETQYF. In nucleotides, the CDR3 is TGTGCCAGCAGCTTGGTCTGGACGGGGCAAGAGACCCAGTACTTC.

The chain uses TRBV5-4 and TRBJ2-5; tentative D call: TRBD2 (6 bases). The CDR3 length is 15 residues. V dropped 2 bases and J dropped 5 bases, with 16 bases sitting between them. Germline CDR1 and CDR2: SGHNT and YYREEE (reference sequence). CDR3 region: CASSLDGSGWETQYF. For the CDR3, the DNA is TGTGCCAGCAGCTTAGACGGGAGTGGGTGGGAGACCCAGTACTTC.

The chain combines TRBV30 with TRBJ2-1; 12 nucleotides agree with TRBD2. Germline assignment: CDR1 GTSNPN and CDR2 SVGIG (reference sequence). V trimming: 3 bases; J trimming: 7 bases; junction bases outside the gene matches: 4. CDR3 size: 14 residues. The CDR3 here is CAWRTSGSKNEQFF. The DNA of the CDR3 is TGTGCCTGGAGGACTAGCGGGAGTAAAAATGAGCAGTTCTTC.

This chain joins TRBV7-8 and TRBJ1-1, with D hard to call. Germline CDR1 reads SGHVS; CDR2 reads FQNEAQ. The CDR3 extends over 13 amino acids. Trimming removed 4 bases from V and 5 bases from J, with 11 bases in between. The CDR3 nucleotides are TGTGCCAGCAGCTCCCCACGGAGGACTGAAGCTTTCTTT. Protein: CASSSPRRTEAFF.

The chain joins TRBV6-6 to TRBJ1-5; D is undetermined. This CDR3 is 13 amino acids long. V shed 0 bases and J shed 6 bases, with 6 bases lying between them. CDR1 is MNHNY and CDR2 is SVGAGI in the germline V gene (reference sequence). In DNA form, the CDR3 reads TGTGCCAGCAGTTACTCCTGGAGTCAGCCCCAGCATTTT. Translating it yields CASSYSWSQPQHF.

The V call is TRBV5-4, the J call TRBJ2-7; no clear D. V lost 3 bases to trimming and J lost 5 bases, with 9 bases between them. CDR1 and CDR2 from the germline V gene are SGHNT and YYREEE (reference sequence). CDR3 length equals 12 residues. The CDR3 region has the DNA TGTGCCAGCAGCTCTAGGTGGAACGAGCAGTACTTC. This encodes CASSSRWNEQYF.

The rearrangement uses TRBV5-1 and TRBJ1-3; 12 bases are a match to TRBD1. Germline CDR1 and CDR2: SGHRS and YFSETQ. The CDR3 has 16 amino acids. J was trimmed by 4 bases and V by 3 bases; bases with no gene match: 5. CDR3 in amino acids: CASSSGQGASGNTIYF. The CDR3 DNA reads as TGCGCCAGCAGCTCGGGACAGGGGGCGTCCGGAAACACCATATATTTT.

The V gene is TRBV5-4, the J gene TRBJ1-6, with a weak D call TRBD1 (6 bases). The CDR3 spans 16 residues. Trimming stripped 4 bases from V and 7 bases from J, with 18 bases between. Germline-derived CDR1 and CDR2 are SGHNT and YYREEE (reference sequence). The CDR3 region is CASSLGGGGWNSPLHF. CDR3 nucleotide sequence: TGTGCCAGCAGCCTTGGCGGGGGCGGTTGGAATTCACCCCTCCACTTT.

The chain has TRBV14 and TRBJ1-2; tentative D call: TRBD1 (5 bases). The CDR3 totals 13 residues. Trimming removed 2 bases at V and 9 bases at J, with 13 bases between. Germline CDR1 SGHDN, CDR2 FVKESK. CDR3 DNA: TGTGCCAGCAGCCAACAGGGCAGTTATCGCTACACCTTC. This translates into CASSQQGSYRYTF.

The CDR3 is CATSIRASTDTQYF. CDR3 nucleotides: TGTGCCACCAGCATCAGGGCTAGCACAGATACGCAGTATTTT. This chain uses TRBV15 with TRBJ2-3; possible D gene TRBD1, 5 bases. The V and J ends lost 4 bases and 0 bases respectively, with 8 bases between them. Per germline, CDR1 LNHNV and CDR2 YYDKDF (reference sequence). The CDR3 contains 14 residues. Supplemented by reference TRBV15 and TRBJ2-3, the full variable domain reads DAMVIQNPRYQVTQFGKPVTLSCSQTLNHNVMYWYQQKSSQAPKLLFHYYDKDFNNEADTPDNFQSRRPNTSFCFLDIRSPGLGDTAMYLCATSIRASTDTQYFGPGTRLTVL.

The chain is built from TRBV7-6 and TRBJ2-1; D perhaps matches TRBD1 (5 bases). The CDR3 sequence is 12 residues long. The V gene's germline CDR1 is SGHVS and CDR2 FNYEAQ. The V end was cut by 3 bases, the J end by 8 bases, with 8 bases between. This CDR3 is CASSLDTYEQFF. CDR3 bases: TGTGCCAGCAGCTTGGACACCTATGAGCAGTTCTTC. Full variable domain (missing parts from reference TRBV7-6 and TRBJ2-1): GAGVSQSPRYKVTKRGQDVALRCDPISGHVSLYWYRQALGQGPEFLTYFNYEAQQDKSGLPNDRFSAERPEGSISTLTIQRTEQRDSAMYRCASSLDTYEQFFGPGTRLTVL.

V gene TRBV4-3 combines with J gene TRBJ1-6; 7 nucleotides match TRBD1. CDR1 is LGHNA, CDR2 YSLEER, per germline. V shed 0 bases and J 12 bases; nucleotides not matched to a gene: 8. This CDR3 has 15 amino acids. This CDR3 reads CASSQDFGDRGPLHF. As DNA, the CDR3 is TGCGCCAGCAGCCAAGATTTTGGGGACAGAGGACCCCTCCACTTT.

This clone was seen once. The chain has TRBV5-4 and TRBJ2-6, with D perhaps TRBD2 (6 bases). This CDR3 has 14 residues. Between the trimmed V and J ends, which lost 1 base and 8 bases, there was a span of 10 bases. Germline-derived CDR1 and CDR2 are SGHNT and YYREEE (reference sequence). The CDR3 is CASSLFGGTNVLTF. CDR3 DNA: TGTGCCAGCAGCTTGTTCGGCGGGACCAACGTCCTGACTTTC.

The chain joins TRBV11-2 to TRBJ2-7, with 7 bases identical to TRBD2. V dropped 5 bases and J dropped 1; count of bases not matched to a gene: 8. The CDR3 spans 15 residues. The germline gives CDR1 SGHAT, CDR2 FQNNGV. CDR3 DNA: TGTGCCAGCAGCCCAGGACTAGTTCGTTCCTACGAGCAGTACTTC. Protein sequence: CASSPGLVRSYEQYF.